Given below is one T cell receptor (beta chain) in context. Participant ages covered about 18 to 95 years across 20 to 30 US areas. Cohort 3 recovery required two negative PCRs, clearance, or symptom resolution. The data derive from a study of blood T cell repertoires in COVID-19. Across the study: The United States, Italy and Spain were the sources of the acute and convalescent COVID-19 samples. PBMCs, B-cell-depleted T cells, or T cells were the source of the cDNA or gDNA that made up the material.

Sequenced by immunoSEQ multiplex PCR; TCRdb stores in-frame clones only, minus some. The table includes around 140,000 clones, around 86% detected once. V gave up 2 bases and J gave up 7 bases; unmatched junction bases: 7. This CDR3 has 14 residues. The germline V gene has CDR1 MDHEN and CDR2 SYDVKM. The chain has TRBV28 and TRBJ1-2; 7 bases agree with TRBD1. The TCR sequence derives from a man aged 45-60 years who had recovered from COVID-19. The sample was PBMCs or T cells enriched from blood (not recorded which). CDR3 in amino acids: CASSLRRQGFGYTF. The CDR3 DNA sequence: TGTGCCAGCAGTTTAAGAAGACAGGGTTTTGGCTACACCTTC.